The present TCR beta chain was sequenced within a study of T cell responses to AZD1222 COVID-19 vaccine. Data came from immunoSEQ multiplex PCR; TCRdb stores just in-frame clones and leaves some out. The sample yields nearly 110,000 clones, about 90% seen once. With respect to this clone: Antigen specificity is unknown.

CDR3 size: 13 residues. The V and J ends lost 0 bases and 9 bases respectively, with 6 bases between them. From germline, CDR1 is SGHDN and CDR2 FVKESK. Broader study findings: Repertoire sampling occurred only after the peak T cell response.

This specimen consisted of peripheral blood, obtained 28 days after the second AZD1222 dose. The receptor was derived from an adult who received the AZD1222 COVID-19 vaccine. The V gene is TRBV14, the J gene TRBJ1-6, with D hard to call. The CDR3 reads CASSQDAISPLHF. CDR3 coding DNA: TGTGCCAGCAGCCAAGACGCCATTTCACCCCTCCACTTT.